In this sample, the clone carrying this T cell receptor (beta chain) turned up many times. What it binds is not known. Looked up from germline, CDR1 is DFQATT and CDR2 is SNEGSKA (reference sequence). V lost 7 bases to trimming and J lost 0 bases, with 11 bases between them. This CDR3 is built from 13 residues. Libraries for TCRalpha and TCRbeta carried sample barcodes and unique molecular identifiers via 5'RACE. TCRdb independently ran MiXCR on the 5' RACE reads; one entry per CDR3 protein. The table includes hundreds of thousands of distinct CDR3 sequences, about 16% detected once. The sample belongs to a study of T-cell memory formation after mild COVID-19. Findings of the study overall: Clones contracting across day 15 to 85 had a balanced CD4/CD8 profile; later expanding clones leaned CD4+.

The clonotype comes from a man between 18 and 29 years old who had mild COVID-19 (a few samples of this study predate the infection). Cell type and time point are not known. The gene calls are TRBV20-1 and TRBJ2-3, with D unresolved. Sequenced input: PBMCs or a T cell subset sorted from them (not recorded which). CDR3 nucleotide sequence: TGCAGTGTGGCATACCCTAGCACAGATACGCAGTATTTT. It is translated as CSVAYPSTDTQYF.